A few counts support the clone carrying this T cell receptor (beta chain). Its matching antigen is unknown. The data derive from a study of cytomegalovirus exposure and HLA in healthy donors. Overall study results and limits: Cytomegalovirus association was listed for approximately 160 TCR beta chains. Prior analysis indicated that the majority of TCR beta V segments exhibited productivity approximately 90% or approximately 30% of the time.

The PCR ran on 60 Vbeta and 13 Jbeta primers. Sequenced by immunoSEQ multiplex PCR; TCRdb stores in-frame clones only, minus some. The data contain fewer than 200,000 clones, over 60% of them seen just once; the ten biggest clones take up approximately 6%. After removal of 0 bases from V and 8 bases from J, the junction contained 7 bases not matched to a gene. Germline CDR1 reads WNHNN; CDR2 reads SYGVQD (reference sequence). This CDR3 is 15 amino acids long. The sequence was collected from a man aged 40-49 years in good health and CMV-seropositive. This sequence joins TRBV10-1 and TRBJ2-1, with TRBD2 matching 7 bases. The sequenced material came from PBMCs. CDR3 sequence (DNA): TGCGCCAGCAGTGAGTCTAGCGGGTGGGGAGATGAGCAGTTCTTC. It specifies CASSESSGWGDEQFF.